The rows below give T cell receptor beta chains drawn from one sample of a study of blood T cell dynamics during melanoma immunotherapy. TCRdb's table, derived via immunoSEQ multiplex PCR, lists solely in-frame clones and lacks some. The sample consists of some 5,700 clones, approximately 83% of them appearing once. This specimen consisted of blood, obtained from a patient treated with checkpoint blockade. These receptors were collected from a human donor with melanoma. Each CDR3 is given with its conserved first and last residue. A D gene is named only where the DNA matches it firmly. Rows may omit the clone size; those that give it use once, few, many or a size class.

few	TRBJ1-1	.	TRBV7-9	TGTGCCAGCAGCTTAGCGACGGTGAACACTGAAGCTTTCTTT	CASSLATVNTEAFF
.	TRBJ2-7	TRBD1	TRBV19	TGTGCCAGTAGTGCTCAGGGGGCTGGCTCCTACGAGCAGTACTTC	CASSAQGAGSYEQYF
once	TRBJ1-2	.	TRBV27	TGTGCCAGCAGTCCTTCTCGACAGCCCGTTTTCGAATGCACCTTC	CASSPSRQPVFECTF
.	TRBJ1-5	.	TRBV5-1	TGCGCCAGCAGCTTGGGGGGAAGTAGCAATCAGCCCCAGCATTTT	CASSLGGSSNQPQHF
.	TRBJ1-1	.	TRBV7-3	TGTGCCAGCAGCTTAGGCATGACGGGGACTGAAGCTTTCTTT	CASSLGMTGTEAFF
.	TRBJ1-6	.	TRBV15	TGTGCCACCAGCAACACCCGAAATTCACCCCTCCACTTT	CATSNTRNSPLHF
few	TRBJ1-1	.	TRBV12-5	TGTGCTAGTGGTTTAAGAGGAAACACTGAAGCTTTCTTT	CASGLRGNTEAFF
.	TRBJ2-7	TRBD2	TRBV7-2	TGTGCCAGCAGCTTAGGGCGGGAGACCTACGAGCAGTACTTC	CASSLGRETYEQYF
.	TRBJ1-2	.	TRBV28	TGTGCCAGCTCCAGGGGTGGTGGTAACTATGGCTACACCTTC	CASSRGGGNYGYTF
.	TRBJ1-5	.	TRBV27	TGTGCCAGCAGGAGAGGGGTCCATCAGCCCCAGCATTTT	CASRRGVHQPQHF
.	TRBJ1-1	.	TRBV30	TGTGCCTGGAGTGTACAGCCCCGGACTGAAGCTTTCTTT	CAWSVQPRTEAFF
.	TRBJ2-7	.	TRBV28	TGTGCCAGCAGTTTATCGGGATCGGGGGAGCAGTACTTC	CASSLSGSGEQYF
.	TRBJ1-2	TRBD1	TRBV30	TGTGCCTCCGCGACAGGGGCGCATGGCTACACCTTC	CASATGAHGYTF
.	TRBJ1-2	.	TRBV19	TGTGCCAGTAGTACCCCAACTCGGGACTATGGCTACACCTTC	CASSTPTRDYGYTF
.	TRBJ1-5	TRBD1	TRBV6-6	TGTGCCAGCACCGTATTCGGACAGGGAAACCAGCCCCAGCATTTT	CASTVFGQGNQPQHF
.	TRBJ2-7	TRBD1	TRBV10-3	TGTGCCATCAGAGAGCAGGGGGAATACGAGCAGTACTTC	CAIREQGEYEQYF
.	TRBJ1-1	.	TRBV30	TGTGCCTGGACCAACCCCTCGGGATCTAGAACTGAAGCTTTCTTT	CAWTNPSGSRTEAFF
.	TRBJ2-7	TRBD2	TRBV19	TGTGCCAGTAGTATCGCCGGACTAGGGGCCGAGCAGTACTTC	CASSIAGLGAEQYF
.	TRBJ2-7	.	TRBV7-9	TGTGCCAGCAGCTTAGACAGGGTGGAGCAGTACTTC	CASSLDRVEQYF
.	TRBJ2-7	.	TRBV6-5	TGTGCCAGCACCTTCACCGGCAGCTCCTACGAGCAGTACTTC	CASTFTGSSYEQYF
.	TRBJ1-5	TRBD1	TRBV7-8	TGTGCCAGCAGCTTAGGCCCCTCGACAGGGGTTAGCAATCAGCCCCAGCATTTT	CASSLGPSTGVSNQPQHF
.	TRBJ1-2	.	TRBV9	TGTGCCAGCAGCGTAGTAGGGAACTATGGCTACACCTTC	CASSVVGNYGYTF
.	TRBJ1-5	.	TRBV7-2	TGTGCCAGCAGCTTACAGGTAAATCAGCCCCAGCATTTT	CASSLQVNQPQHF
.	TRBJ1-2	.	TRBV28	TGTGCCAGCAGCTCCCGTTATGGCTACACCTTC	CASSSRYGYTF
.	TRBJ1-3	.	TRBV5-4	TGTGCCAGCAGCCCCACGGGGGCCCATGGCGGAAACACCATATATTTT	CASSPTGAHGGNTIYF
.	TRBJ2-7	TRBD2	TRBV27	TGTGCCAGCAGTGTCGGGACTAGCGGGATGGGGGAGCAGTACTTC	CASSVGTSGMGEQYF
.	TRBJ2-7	.	TRBV4-3	TGCGCCAGCAGCCAAGATTGGGGCCAGCTTTACGAGCAGTACTTC	CASSQDWGQLYEQYF
.	TRBJ1-1	.	TRBV7-9	TGTGCCAGCAGCGGGGGGAACACTGAAGCTTTCTTT	CASSGGNTEAFF
.	TRBJ1-1	.	TRBV27	TGTGCCAGCAGTATAGCTGGTGGGAACACTGAAGCTTTCTTT	CASSIAGGNTEAFF
.	TRBJ2-7	.	TRBV19	TGTGCCAGTAGTATAGTGGGGGCGACTACGACCGAGCAGTACTTC	CASSIVGATTTEQYF
.	TRBJ2-7	TRBD2	TRBV9	TGTGCCAGCAGCCTCTCGGGAACTAGCGCGTACGAGCAGTACTTC	CASSLSGTSAYEQYF
few	TRBJ2-7	TRBD1	TRBV9	TGTGCCAGCAGCATGACAGGGGAAAGCTCCTACGAGCAGTACTTC	CASSMTGESSYEQYF
few	TRBJ2-7	TRBD2	TRBV6-1	TGTGCCAGCAGTGAAGTGCGAGTAGCGGGCCCCTACGAGCAGTACTTC	CASSEVRVAGPYEQYF
.	TRBJ1-3	.	TRBV28	TGTGCCAGCAGTTCCCTCCCAGGGGCCTCTGGAAACACCATATATTTT	CASSSLPGASGNTIYF
.	TRBJ1-3	.	TRBV28	TGTGCCAGCAGTCTGGCCCGCGGACAGAGCTCTGGAAACACCATATATTTT	CASSLARGQSSGNTIYF
.	TRBJ2-7	.	TRBV6-6	TGTGCCAGCAGCGTCTCGGCCTCTTACGAGCAGTACTTC	CASSVSASYEQYF
few	TRBJ2-7	TRBD2	TRBV5-1	TGCGCCAGCAGCATTGGTTACGCGTTAATAGCGGGAAAAGGCTACGAGCAGTACTTC	CASSIGYALIAGKGYEQYF